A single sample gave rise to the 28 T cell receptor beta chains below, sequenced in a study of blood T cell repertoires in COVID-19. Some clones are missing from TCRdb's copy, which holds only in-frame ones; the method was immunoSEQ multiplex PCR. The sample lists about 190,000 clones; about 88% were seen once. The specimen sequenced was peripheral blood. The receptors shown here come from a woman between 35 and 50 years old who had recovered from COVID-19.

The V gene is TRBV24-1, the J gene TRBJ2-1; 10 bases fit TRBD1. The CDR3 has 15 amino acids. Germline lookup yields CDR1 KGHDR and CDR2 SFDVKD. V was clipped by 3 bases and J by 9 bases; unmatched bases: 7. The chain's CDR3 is CATSDPGTGDGEQFF. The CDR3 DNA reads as TGTGCCACCAGTGATCCCGGGACAGGGGATGGTGAGCAGTTCTTC.

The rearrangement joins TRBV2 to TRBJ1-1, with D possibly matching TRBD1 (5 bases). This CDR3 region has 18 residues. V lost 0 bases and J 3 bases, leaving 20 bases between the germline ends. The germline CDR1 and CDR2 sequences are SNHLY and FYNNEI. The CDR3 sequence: CASSEAPGSQGSHTEAFF. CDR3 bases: TGTGCCAGCAGTGAAGCGCCAGGTTCCCAGGGCAGCCACACTGAAGCTTTCTTT.

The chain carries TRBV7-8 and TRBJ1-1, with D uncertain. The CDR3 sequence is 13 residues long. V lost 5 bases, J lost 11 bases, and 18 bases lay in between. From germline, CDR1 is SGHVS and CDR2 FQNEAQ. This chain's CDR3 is CASSRGLRREAFF. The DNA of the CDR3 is TGTGCCAGCAGCCGTGGACTTCGACGGGAGGCTTTCTTT.

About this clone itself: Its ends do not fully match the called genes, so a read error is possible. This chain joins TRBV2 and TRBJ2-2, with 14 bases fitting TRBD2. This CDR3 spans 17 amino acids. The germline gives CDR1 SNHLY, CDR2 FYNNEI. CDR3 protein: CASSGRGLAGAPGELFF. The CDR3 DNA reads TGTGCCAGCAGTGGCCGGGGACTAGCGGGAGCCCCCGGTGAGCTGTTTTTT.

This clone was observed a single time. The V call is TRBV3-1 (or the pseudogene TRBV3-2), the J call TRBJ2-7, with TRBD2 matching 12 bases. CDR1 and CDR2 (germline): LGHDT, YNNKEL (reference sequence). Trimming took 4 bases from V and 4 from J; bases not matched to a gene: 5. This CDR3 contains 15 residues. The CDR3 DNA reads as TGTGCCAGCAGCCCCCGACTAGCGGGAGCATACGAGCAGTACTTC. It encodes CASSPRLAGAYEQYF.

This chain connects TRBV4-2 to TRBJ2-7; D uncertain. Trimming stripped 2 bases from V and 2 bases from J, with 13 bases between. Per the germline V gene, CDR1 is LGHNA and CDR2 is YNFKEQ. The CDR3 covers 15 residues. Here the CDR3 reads CASSQTGSSAYEQYF. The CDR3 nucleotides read TGTGCCAGCAGCCAAACCGGGTCCTCAGCCTACGAGCAGTACTTC.

CDR3 bases: TGTGCCAGCAGTGGGGACAGAAATCAGCCCCAGCATTTT. Its protein is CASSGDRNQPQHF. The gene calls are TRBV6-4 and TRBJ1-5; 7 bases match TRBD1. The trim removed 4 bases at V and 4 bases at J, leaving 1 base unmatched. The CDR3 runs to 13 residues. Germline V gene data show CDR1 as MRHNA and CDR2 as SNTAGT.

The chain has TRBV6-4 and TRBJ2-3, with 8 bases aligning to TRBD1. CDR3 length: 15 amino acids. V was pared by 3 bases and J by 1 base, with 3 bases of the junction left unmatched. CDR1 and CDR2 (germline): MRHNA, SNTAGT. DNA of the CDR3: TGTGCCAGCAGTGAACAGGGGGTGGGCACAGATACGCAGTATTTT. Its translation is CASSEQGVGTDTQYF.

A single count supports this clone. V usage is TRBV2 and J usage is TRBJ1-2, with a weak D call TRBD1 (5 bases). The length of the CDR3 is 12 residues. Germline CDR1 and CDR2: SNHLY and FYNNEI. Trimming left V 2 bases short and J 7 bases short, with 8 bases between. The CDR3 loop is CASSESRAGYTF. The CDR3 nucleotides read TGTGCCAGCAGTGAAAGCAGGGCTGGCTACACCTTC.

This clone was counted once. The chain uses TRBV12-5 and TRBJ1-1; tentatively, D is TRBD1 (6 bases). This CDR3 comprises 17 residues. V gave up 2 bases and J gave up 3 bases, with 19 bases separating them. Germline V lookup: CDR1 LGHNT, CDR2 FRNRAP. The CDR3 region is CASGLQGTLSSDTEAFF. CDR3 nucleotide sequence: TGTGCTAGTGGTTTGCAGGGGACACTCTCTTCGGACACTGAAGCTTTCTTT. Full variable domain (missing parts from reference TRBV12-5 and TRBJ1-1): DARVTQTPRHKVTEMGQEVTMRCQPILGHNTVFWYRQTMMQGLELLAYFRNRAPLDDSGMPKDRFSAEMPDATLATLKIQPSEPRDSAVYFCASGLQGTLSSDTEAFFGQGTRLTVV.

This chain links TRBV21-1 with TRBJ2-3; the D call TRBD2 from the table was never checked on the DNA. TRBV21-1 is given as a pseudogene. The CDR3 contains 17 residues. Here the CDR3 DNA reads TGTGCCAGCAGCAAATTGGAGGGGCCACCATGCACAGATACGCAGTATTTT. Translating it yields CASSKLEGPPCTDTQYF.

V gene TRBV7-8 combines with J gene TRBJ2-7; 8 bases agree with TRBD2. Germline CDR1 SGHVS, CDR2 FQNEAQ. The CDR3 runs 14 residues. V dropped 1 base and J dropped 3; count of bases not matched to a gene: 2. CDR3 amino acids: CASSLGTSRYEQYF. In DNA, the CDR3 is TGTGCCAGCAGCTTAGGGACTAGCCGCTACGAGCAGTACTTC.

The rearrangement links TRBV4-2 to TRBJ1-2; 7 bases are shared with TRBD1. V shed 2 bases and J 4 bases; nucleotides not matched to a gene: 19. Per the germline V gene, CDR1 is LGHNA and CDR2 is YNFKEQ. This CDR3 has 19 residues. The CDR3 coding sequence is TGTGCCAGCAGCCAATTCCATACCGGGACAGCCGATTTTTCCTATGGCTACACCTTC. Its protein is CASSQFHTGTADFSYGYTF.

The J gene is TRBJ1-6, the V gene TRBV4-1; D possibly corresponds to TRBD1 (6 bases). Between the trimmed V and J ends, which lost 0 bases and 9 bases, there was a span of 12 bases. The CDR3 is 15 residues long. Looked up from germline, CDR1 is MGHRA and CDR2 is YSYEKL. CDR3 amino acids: CASSQDALGGSPLHF. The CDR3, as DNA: TGCGCCAGCAGCCAAGATGCCCTAGGGGGTTCACCCCTCCACTTT.

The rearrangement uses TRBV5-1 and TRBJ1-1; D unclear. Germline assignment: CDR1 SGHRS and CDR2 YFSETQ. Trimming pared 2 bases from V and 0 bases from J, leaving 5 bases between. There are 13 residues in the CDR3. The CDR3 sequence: CASSLQMNTEAFF. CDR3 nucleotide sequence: TGCGCCAGCAGCTTACAGATGAACACTGAAGCTTTCTTT.

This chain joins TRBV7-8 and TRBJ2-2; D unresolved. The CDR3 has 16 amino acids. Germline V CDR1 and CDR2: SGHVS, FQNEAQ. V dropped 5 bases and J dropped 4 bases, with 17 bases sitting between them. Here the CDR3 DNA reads TGTGCCAGCAGCCCCATAAGGAGAGTGAGCACCGGGGAGCTGTTTTTT. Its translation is CASSPIRRVSTGELFF.

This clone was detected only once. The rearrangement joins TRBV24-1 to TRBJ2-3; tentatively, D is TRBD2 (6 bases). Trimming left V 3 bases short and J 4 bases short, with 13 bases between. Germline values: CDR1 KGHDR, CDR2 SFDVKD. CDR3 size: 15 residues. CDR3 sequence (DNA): TGTGCCACCAGTGATCCGGGACTCGGCGCAGATACGCAGTATTTT. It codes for CATSDPGLGADTQYF.

The CDR3 DNA reads TGCAGCGTTCGCACAGGGGAAGAGACCCAGTACTTC. Encoded protein: CSVRTGEETQYF. This sequence joins TRBV29-1 and TRBJ2-5; 7 bases agree with TRBD1. Germline V lookup: CDR1 SQVTM, CDR2 ANQGSEA. J was trimmed by 3 bases and V by 5 bases; bases with no gene match: 3. The CDR3 sequence is 12 residues long.

Here the CDR3 reads CASSAGGPYGYTF. CDR3 bases: TGTGCCAGCAGTGCCGGAGGTCCGTATGGCTACACCTTC. This rearrangement joins TRBV25-1 to TRBJ1-2, with D unresolved. Trimming shortened V by 4 bases and J by 5 bases, and 11 bases separated the two germline ends. The V gene's germline CDR1 is MGHDK and CDR2 SYGVNS. The CDR3 is made up of 13 amino acids.

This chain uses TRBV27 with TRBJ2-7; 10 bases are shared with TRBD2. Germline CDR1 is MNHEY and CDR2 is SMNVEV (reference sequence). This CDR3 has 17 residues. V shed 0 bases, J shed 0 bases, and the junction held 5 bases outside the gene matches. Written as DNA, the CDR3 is TGTGCCAGCAGTTTATCACTAGCGGGACTACTCTCCTACGAGCAGTACTTC. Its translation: CASSLSLAGLLSYEQYF.

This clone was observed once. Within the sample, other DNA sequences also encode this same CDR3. The CDR3 spells CASSPATTSTDTQYF. CDR3 nucleotides: TGTGCCAGCTCACCAGCGACAACTAGCACAGATACGCAGTATTTT. The chain combines TRBV18 with TRBJ2-3; D unresolved. CDR1 and CDR2 from the germline V gene are KGHSH and LQKENI. Between the trimmed V and J ends, which lost 2 bases and 0 bases, there was a span of 9 bases. The CDR3 contains 15 residues.

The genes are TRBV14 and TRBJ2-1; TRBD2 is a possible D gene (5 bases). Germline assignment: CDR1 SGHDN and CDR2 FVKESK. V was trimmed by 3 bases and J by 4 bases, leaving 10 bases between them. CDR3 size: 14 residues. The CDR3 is CASSHRTGYNEQFF. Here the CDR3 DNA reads TGTGCCAGCAGCCATAGGACGGGGTACAATGAGCAGTTCTTC.

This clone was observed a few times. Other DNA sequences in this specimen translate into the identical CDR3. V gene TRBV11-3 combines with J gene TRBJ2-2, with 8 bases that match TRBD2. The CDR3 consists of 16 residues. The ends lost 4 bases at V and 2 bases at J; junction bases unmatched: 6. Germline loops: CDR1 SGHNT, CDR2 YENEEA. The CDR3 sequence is CASSSREGRNTGELFF. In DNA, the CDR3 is TGTGCCAGCAGCTCTCGGGAGGGCAGAAACACCGGGGAGCTGTTTTTT.

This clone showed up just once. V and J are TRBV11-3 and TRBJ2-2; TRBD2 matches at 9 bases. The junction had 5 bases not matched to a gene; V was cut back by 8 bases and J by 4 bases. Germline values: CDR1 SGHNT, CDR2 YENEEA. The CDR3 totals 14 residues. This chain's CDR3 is CASEREAGTGELFF. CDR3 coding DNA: TGTGCCAGCGAGCGGGAGGCGGGCACCGGGGAGCTGTTTTTT.

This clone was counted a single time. The CDR3 protein is CASSPRDRASYNEQFF. The CDR3 nucleotides are TGTGCCAGCAGCCCCCGGGACAGAGCGAGTTACAATGAGCAGTTCTTC. This chain connects TRBV7-8 to TRBJ2-1, with 7 bases lining up with TRBD1. Germline CDR1 is SGHVS and CDR2 is FQNEAQ. Trimming at V came to 5 bases and at J to 4 bases, leaving 11 bases not matched to a gene. The CDR3 totals 16 residues. The full variable domain, completed using reference TRBV7-8 and TRBJ2-1, is GAGVSQSPRYKVAKRGQDVALRCDPISGHVSLFWYQQALGQGPEFLTYFQNEAQLDKSGLPSDRFFAERPEGSVSTLKIQRTQQEDSAVYLCASSPRDRASYNEQFFGPGTRLTVL.

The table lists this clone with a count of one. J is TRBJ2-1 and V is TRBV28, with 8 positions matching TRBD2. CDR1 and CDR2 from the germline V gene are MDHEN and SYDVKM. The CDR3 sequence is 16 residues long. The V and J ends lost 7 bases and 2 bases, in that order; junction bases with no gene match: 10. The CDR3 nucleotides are TGTGCCAGCACACAAAGCGGGGGAACCACCTACAATGAGCAGTTCTTC. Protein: CASTQSGGTTYNEQFF.

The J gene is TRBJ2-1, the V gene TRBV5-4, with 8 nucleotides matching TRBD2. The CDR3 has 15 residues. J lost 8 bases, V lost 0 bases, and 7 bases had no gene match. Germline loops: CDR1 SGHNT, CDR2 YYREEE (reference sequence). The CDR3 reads CASSLGRSSGDEQFF. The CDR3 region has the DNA TGTGCCAGCAGCTTGGGGCGTAGTAGCGGGGATGAGCAGTTCTTC. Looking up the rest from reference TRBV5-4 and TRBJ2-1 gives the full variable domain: ETGVTQSPTHLIKTRGQQVTLRCSSQSGHNTVSWYQQALGQGPQFIFQYYREEENGRGNFPPRFSGLQFPNYSSELNVNALELDDSALYLCASSLGRSSGDEQFFGPGTRLTVL.

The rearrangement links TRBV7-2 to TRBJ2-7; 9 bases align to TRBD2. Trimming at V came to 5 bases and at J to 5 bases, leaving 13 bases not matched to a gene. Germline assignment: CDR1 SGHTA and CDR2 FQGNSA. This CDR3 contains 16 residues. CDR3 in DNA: TGTGCCAGCAGCACCAGCCTAGTTAGCGGGAGCCACGAGCAGTACTTC. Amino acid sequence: CASSTSLVSGSHEQYF.